One sample yielded the 30 T cell receptor beta chains listed below, sequenced in a study of blood T cell repertoires in COVID-19. This table comes from immunoSEQ multiplex PCR, and its TCRdb copy is limited to in-frame clones, with some not included. The sample lists over 200,000 clones, roughly nine tenths occurring once. Specimen: peripheral blood. The receptors here all came from a man in his fifties or sixties with COVID-19, enrolled during active disease.

The chain couples TRBV5-6 to TRBJ1-3, with a possible D match to TRBD1 (6 bases). The CDR3 has 16 residues. Trimming pared 4 bases from V and 3 bases from J, leaving 17 bases between. Germline CDR1 is SGHDT and CDR2 is YYEEEE. The CDR3 DNA follows: TGTGCCAGCAGCACTCGTCGTACAGGGAATGGAAACACCATATATTTT. Protein product: CASSTRRTGNGNTIYF. The variable domain in full, completed from reference TRBV5-6 and TRBJ1-3, reads DAGVTQSPTHLIKTRGQQVTLRCSPKSGHDTVSWYQQALGQGPQFIFQYYEEEERQRGNFPDRFSGHQFPNYSSELNVNALLLGDSALYLCASSTRRTGNGNTIYFGEGSWLTVV.

The J gene is TRBJ1-5, the V gene TRBV19; the match to TRBD1 covers 8 bases. The V segment lost 3 bases and the J segment 4 bases; nucleotides outside the gene matches: 5. Germline CDR1 reads LNHDA; CDR2 reads SQIVND (reference sequence). The CDR3 is 15 amino acids. As DNA, the CDR3 is TGTGCCAGTAGTATTGGGACAGGTGGGAATCAGCCCCAGCATTTT. Amino acid sequence: CASSIGTGGNQPQHF.

The CDR3 protein is CATSYGTGSLGVWLEAFF. The CDR3, as DNA: TGTGCCACCAGCTACGGTACAGGGAGCTTAGGGGTTTGGCTTGAAGCTTTCTTT. This chain uses TRBV15 with TRBJ1-1, with TRBD1 as a possible D gene (6 bases). Trimming left V 5 bases short and J 7 bases short, with 29 bases between. Germline CDR1 and CDR2: LNHNV and YYDKDF (reference sequence). The CDR3 extends over 18 amino acids.

V and J are TRBV3-1 (or the pseudogene TRBV3-2) and TRBJ1-1; maybe TRBD1 (6 bases). CDR1 is LGHDT and CDR2 is YNNKEL in the germline V gene (reference sequence). Between the trimmed V and J ends, which lost 5 bases and 3 bases, there was a span of 10 bases. This CDR3 spans 13 amino acids. For the CDR3, the DNA is TGTGCCAGCAGCGAAGGGGGAGACACTGAAGCTTTCTTT. It is translated as CASSEGGDTEAFF.

This chain joins TRBV6-5 and TRBJ2-7, with D perhaps TRBD2 (5 bases). Per the germline V gene, CDR1 is MNHEY and CDR2 is SVGAGI. Trimming stripped 6 bases from V and 5 bases from J, with 14 bases between. This CDR3 has 13 residues. DNA for the CDR3: TGTGCCAGCAGGGTTTTCGGGAACAACGAGCAGTACTTC. The encoded protein is CASRVFGNNEQYF.

V is TRBV7-2 and J is TRBJ1-5, with unresolved D. V lost 5 bases and J 3 bases, leaving 14 bases between the germline ends. This CDR3 spans 15 amino acids. In germline, CDR1 is SGHTA, CDR2 FQGNSA. CDR3 bases: TGTGCCAGCAGCCCCTTAAGAGGGAACAATCAGCCCCAGCATTTT. Its translation: CASSPLRGNNQPQHF.

The chain uses TRBV24-1 and TRBJ2-3; maybe TRBD1 (8 bases). V was shortened by 5 bases and J by 0 bases, with 14 bases between the two germline ends. Per the germline V gene, CDR1 is KGHDR and CDR2 is SFDVKD. The CDR3 is made up of 16 amino acids. CDR3 sequence reads: CATSARGRGSTDTQYF. Here the CDR3 DNA reads TGTGCCACCAGTGCCAGGGGGCGGGGGAGCACAGATACGCAGTATTTT.

The gene calls are TRBV2 and TRBJ2-1; TRBD2 matches at 10 bases. In germline, CDR1 is SNHLY, CDR2 FYNNEI. The CDR3 spans 18 residues. The V gene end was trimmed by 4 bases and the J gene end by 6 bases; junction bases not matched to a gene: 15. CDR3 residues: CASSVPGQVASGGNEQFF. The CDR3 DNA follows: TGTGCCAGCAGTGTACCGGGACAGGTTGCTAGCGGGGGCAATGAGCAGTTCTTC. The variable domain in full, with the rest retrieved from reference TRBV2 and TRBJ2-1, is EPEVTQTPSHQVTQMGQEVILRCVPISNHLYFYWYRQILGQKVEFLVSFYNNEISEKSEIFDDQFSVERPDGSNFTLKIRSTKLEDSAMYFCASSVPGQVASGGNEQFFGPGTRLTVL.

The chain couples TRBV28 to TRBJ2-2, with D possibly being TRBD1 (5 bases). The germline gives CDR1 MDHEN, CDR2 SYDVKM. V was cut by 2 bases and J by 2 bases, with 12 bases left in between. This CDR3 contains 16 residues. This chain's CDR3 is CASSLGRVINTGELFF. DNA of the CDR3: TGTGCCAGCAGTTTAGGCAGGGTTATAAACACCGGGGAGCTGTTTTTT.

J is TRBJ2-7 and V is TRBV19; the match to TRBD2 covers 11 bases. Trimming cost V 2 bases and J 1 base; bases outside gene matches: 1. The CDR3 has 15 residues. Germline CDR1 and CDR2: LNHDA and SQIVND (reference sequence). For the CDR3, the DNA is TGTGCCAGTAGTATACTAGCGGGAGGTTCCTACGAGCAGTACTTC. Translation: CASSILAGGSYEQYF.

The gene calls are TRBV24-1 and TRBJ2-1; TRBD1 matches at 12 bases. Germline values: CDR1 KGHDR, CDR2 SFDVKD. J was trimmed by 8 bases and V by 4 bases; bases with no gene match: 8. The CDR3 consists of 16 residues. The CDR3 region has the DNA TGTGCCACCAGTGACCCTACGGGACAGGGGGCGGATGAGCAGTTCTTC. Translating gives CATSDPTGQGADEQFF.

The chain joins TRBV9 to TRBJ2-1; tentatively, D is TRBD1 (7 bases). Germline-derived CDR1 and CDR2 are SGDLS and YYNGEE. CDR3 size: 19 residues. The V and J ends lost 3 bases and 3 bases respectively, with 25 bases between them. The CDR3, as DNA: TGTGCCAGCAGCGCCGGGGGACCGGGACAGATTAGCAGCTACAATGAGCAGTTCTTC. Translation gives CASSAGGPGQISSYNEQFF. Filled out from reference TRBV9 and TRBJ2-1, the complete variable domain reads DSGVTQTPKHLITATGQRVTLRCSPRSGDLSVYWYQQSLDQGLQFLIQYYNGEERAKGNILERFSAQQFPDLHSELNLSSLELGDSALYFCASSAGGPGQISSYNEQFFGPGTRLTVL.

CDR3 protein: CASSVSDRLSGNTIYF. CDR3 bases: TGTGCCAGCAGCGTCTCAGACAGGCTCTCTGGAAACACCATATATTTT. The gene calls are TRBV9 and TRBJ1-3; weak D call: TRBD1 (6 bases). V lost 2 bases, J lost 0 bases, and 12 bases lay in between. This CDR3 is 16 amino acids long. Germline CDR1 is SGDLS and CDR2 is YYNGEE.

V gene TRBV19 combines with J gene TRBJ1-2; no clear D. The length of the CDR3 is 14 residues. Between the trimmed V and J ends, which lost 3 bases and 2 bases, there was a span of 10 bases. Germline V CDR1 and CDR2: LNHDA, SQIVND (reference sequence). The CDR3 protein is CASSMSTINYGYTF. DNA for the CDR3: TGTGCCAGTAGTATGTCGACAATCAACTATGGCTACACCTTC.

This clone was seen a few times. This chain uses TRBV3-1 (or the pseudogene TRBV3-2) with TRBJ2-2, with D hard to call. CDR1 is LGHDT and CDR2 is YNNKEL in the germline V gene (reference sequence). Trimming pared 0 bases from V and 11 bases from J, leaving 13 bases between. There are 14 residues in the CDR3. CDR3 residues: CASSQETGTAELFF. The CDR3 bases are TGTGCCAGCAGCCAAGAAACGGGTACCGCAGAGCTGTTTTTT.

This CDR3 reads CASAPGQTRWGYTF. In DNA, the CDR3 is TGTGCCAGCGCCCCGGGACAGACCAGGTGGGGCTACACCTTC. The chain is built from TRBV27 and TRBJ1-2; 7 bases agree with TRBD1. Looked up from germline, CDR1 is MNHEY and CDR2 is SMNVEV (reference sequence). J was trimmed by 8 bases and V by 8 bases; bases with no gene match: 14. CDR3 length: 14 amino acids.

This chain joins TRBV24-1 and TRBJ2-2; 10 bases are a match to TRBD2. Trimming cost V 6 bases and J 6 bases; bases outside gene matches: 9. Germline V gene lookup returns CDR1 KGHDR and CDR2 SFDVKD. The CDR3 sequence is 16 residues long. The CDR3 region has the DNA TGTGCCACCAGTCTAAGCGGGAGGGCTCTATCCGGGGAGCTGTTTTTT. Its translation is CATSLSGRALSGELFF.

The rearrangement uses TRBV9 and TRBJ1-6; D is uncertain. Trimming stripped 0 bases from V and 4 bases from J, with 8 bases between. There are 15 residues in the CDR3. CDR1 is SGDLS, CDR2 YYNGEE, per germline. CDR3 coding DNA: TGTGCCAGCAGCGTAGCACAGAGTTATAATTCACCCCTCCACTTT. Its translation is CASSVAQSYNSPLHF. Supplemented by reference TRBV9 and TRBJ1-6, the full variable domain reads DSGVTQTPKHLITATGQRVTLRCSPRSGDLSVYWYQQSLDQGLQFLIQYYNGEERAKGNILERFSAQQFPDLHSELNLSSLELGDSALYFCASSVAQSYNSPLHFGNGTRLTVT.

This sequence joins TRBV7-2 and TRBJ2-7; D is uncertain. The germline gives CDR1 SGHTA, CDR2 FQGNSA. The V gene lost 2 bases and the J gene lost 9 bases, with 11 bases spanning the gap. This CDR3 region has 12 residues. The CDR3 protein is CASSLYRAMQYF. The CDR3 nucleotides read TGTGCCAGCAGCTTATATCGAGCGATGCAGTACTTC.

The chain joins TRBV5-1 to TRBJ1-2; possibly TRBD1 for D (6 bases). Germline V CDR1 and CDR2: SGHRS, YFSETQ. The CDR3 sequence is 17 residues long. V was trimmed by 1 base and J by 3 bases, leaving 19 bases between them. The CDR3 DNA reads as TGCGCCAGCAGCTTGATTTTACGGGATTACAGGGACTATGGCTACACCTTC. Its translation: CASSLILRDYRDYGYTF. Full variable domain (remainder filled in from reference TRBV5-1 and TRBJ1-2): KAGVTQTPRYLIKTRGQQVTLSCSPISGHRSVSWYQQTPGQGLQFLFEYFSETQRNKGNFPGRFSGRQFSNSRSEMNVSTLELGDSALYLCASSLILRDYRDYGYTFGSGTRLTVV.

The rearrangement joins TRBV18 to TRBJ2-2; the D is unclear. Looked up from germline, CDR1 is KGHSH and CDR2 is LQKENI. The CDR3 contains 13 residues. Trimming shortened V by 3 bases and J by 1 base, and 3 bases separated the two germline ends. CDR3 protein: CASSPRNTGELFF. The CDR3 DNA reads as TGTGCCAGCTCACCCAGGAACACCGGGGAGCTGTTTTTT.

V gene TRBV3-1 (or the pseudogene TRBV3-2) combines with J gene TRBJ1-1; tentative D call: TRBD1 (6 bases). Per germline, CDR1 LGHDT and CDR2 YNNKEL (reference sequence). The CDR3 is made up of 17 amino acids. V gave up 0 bases and J gave up 6 bases, with 20 bases separating them. The CDR3: CASSQDSSPGGLSEAFF. The DNA for the CDR3 is TGTGCCAGCAGCCAAGATTCGTCTCCCGGGGGGCTGTCTGAAGCTTTCTTT.

The CDR3 loop is CASSQDRGTGGMGNTEAFF. CDR3 nucleotides: TGCGCCAGCAGCCAAGATCGAGGGACAGGGGGCATGGGGAACACTGAAGCTTTCTTT. The chain links TRBV4-1 to TRBJ1-1, with 12 bases identical to TRBD1. J gave up 1 base and V 0 bases, and 9 bases lay outside the gene matches. The CDR3 is made up of 19 amino acids. CDR1 is MGHRA and CDR2 is YSYEKL in the germline V gene.

V is TRBV28 and J is TRBJ1-5; TRBD1 might be the D (6 bases). The V gene's germline CDR1 is MDHEN and CDR2 SYDVKM. V gave up 3 bases and J gave up 6 bases, with 15 bases separating them. The CDR3 loop spans 15 amino acids. CDR3 amino acids: CASSLVGRGAQPQHF. Written as DNA, the CDR3 is TGTGCCAGCAGTTTGGTTGGCAGGGGAGCTCAGCCCCAGCATTTT.

This clone was seen a handful of times. The V gene is TRBV5-4, the J gene TRBJ2-1; 13 bases agree with TRBD2. This CDR3 region has 15 residues. The germline gives CDR1 SGHNT, CDR2 YYREEE (reference sequence). Trimming removed 4 bases from V and 7 bases from J; junction bases left unmatched: 5. This chain's CDR3 is CASSPTSGRSNEQFF. The CDR3 DNA follows: TGTGCCAGCAGCCCGACTAGCGGGAGGAGTAATGAGCAGTTCTTC.

This chain connects TRBV5-1 to TRBJ2-6, with D possibly matching TRBD2 (6 bases). The CDR3 loop spans 16 amino acids. CDR1 and CDR2 from the germline V gene are SGHRS and YFSETQ. Trimming shortened V by 4 bases and J by 2 bases, and 13 bases separated the two germline ends. CDR3 region: CASSIGGLTGANVLTF. The CDR3 DNA reads TGCGCCAGCAGCATTGGAGGGTTAACTGGGGCCAACGTCCTGACTTTC. Full variable domain (rest looked up from reference TRBV5-1 and TRBJ2-6): KAGVTQTPRYLIKTRGQQVTLSCSPISGHRSVSWYQQTPGQGLQFLFEYFSETQRNKGNFPGRFSGRQFSNSRSEMNVSTLELGDSALYLCASSIGGLTGANVLTFGAGSRLTVL.

The chain recombines TRBV2 with TRBJ1-1, with no clear D. Trimming cost V 4 bases and J 2 bases, with 8 bases left between them. Germline CDR1 reads SNHLY; CDR2 reads FYNNEI. There are 13 residues in the CDR3. CDR3 sequence reads: CASSGYTNTEAFF. Written as DNA, the CDR3 is TGTGCCAGCAGTGGGTACACCAACACTGAAGCTTTCTTT.

This sequence joins TRBV4-1 and TRBJ2-7; tentative D call: TRBD2 (6 bases). This CDR3 has 14 amino acids. Germline V gene data show CDR1 as MGHRA and CDR2 as YSYEKL. Deletions cut 4 bases from V and 4 bases from J, with 14 bases between. DNA of the CDR3: TGCGCCAGCAGCCCGCAACAACGGGGGTACGAGCAGTACTTC. Protein product: CASSPQQRGYEQYF.

The V and J genes are TRBV28 and TRBJ2-2; D might be TRBD1 (6 bases). The CDR3 has 15 residues. The germline V and J ends were trimmed by 1 base and 2 bases, with 8 bases remaining between them. Germline CDR1 reads MDHEN; CDR2 reads SYDVKM. The CDR3: CASSLSRGNTGELFF. DNA for the CDR3: TGTGCCAGCAGTTTATCCAGGGGTAACACCGGGGAGCTGTTTTTT.

V and J are TRBV5-4 and TRBJ2-3; unclear D gene. V lost 0 bases to trimming and J lost 0 bases, with 8 bases between them. The germline CDR1 and CDR2 sequences are SGHNT and YYREEE (reference sequence). The CDR3 is made up of 15 amino acids. The CDR3 coding sequence is TGTGCCAGCAGCTTGGGTGGGCAGAGCACAGATACGCAGTATTTT. This translates into CASSLGGQSTDTQYF.